These 24 T cell receptor beta chains came from one sample sequenced in a study of cytomegalovirus exposure and HLA in healthy donors. Primers for the PCR totalled 60 Vbeta and 13 Jbeta. TCRdb's table, derived via immunoSEQ multiplex PCR, lists solely in-frame clones and lacks some. The sample has approximately 160,000 clones, about two thirds seen once. The sequenced material came from PBMCs. The source of these receptors is a woman younger than 35 in good health and CMV-seropositive.

The rearrangement links TRBV4-1 to TRBJ1-1, with 9 bases matching TRBD1. The CDR3 is 16 residues long. The V gene end was trimmed by 1 base and the J gene end by 11 bases; junction bases not matched to a gene: 14. Germline V gene lookup returns CDR1 MGHRA and CDR2 YSYEKL. In DNA, the CDR3 is TGCGCCAGCAGCCAAGCCCAGAGGGACAGGGTTAGGTCGGCTTTCTTT. This translates into CASSQAQRDRVRSAFF.

About this clone itself: The same CDR3 arises from other DNA sequences in this sample as well. V and J are TRBV7-9 and TRBJ1-2; D uncertain. The CDR3 extends over 12 amino acids. V lost 4 bases and J lost 4, with 7 bases in between. Per germline, CDR1 SEHNR and CDR2 FQNEAQ (reference sequence). The CDR3: CASSYEGYGYTF. As DNA, the CDR3 is TGTGCCAGCAGCTATGAGGGCTATGGCTACACCTTC.

The chain couples TRBV6-5 to TRBJ2-7; the match to TRBD1 covers 7 bases. Per germline, CDR1 MNHEY and CDR2 SVGAGI. Losses at the gene ends were 6 bases for V and 3 bases for J; bases not matched to a gene: 8. The CDR3 contains 14 residues. CDR3 DNA sequence: TGTGCCAGCAGAGACAGGGTTGGGCTCTACGAGCAGTACTTC. This encodes CASRDRVGLYEQYF.

The V and J genes are TRBV2 and TRBJ1-2; D possibly corresponds to TRBD1 (5 bases). This CDR3 contains 16 residues. V was cut by 3 bases and J by 0 bases, with 14 bases left in between. Per the germline V gene, CDR1 is SNHLY and CDR2 is FYNNEI. This chain's CDR3 is CASSEIPGLTNYGYTF. CDR3 in DNA: TGTGCCAGCAGTGAGATTCCGGGACTGACTAACTATGGCTACACCTTC.

The chain joins TRBV5-1 to TRBJ1-4; TRBD1 matches 9 bases. The germline V gene has CDR1 SGHRS and CDR2 YFSETQ. The CDR3 spans 15 residues. With V trimmed by 0 bases and J by 10 bases, 7 bases remained unmatched. The CDR3 nucleotides are TGCGCCAGCAGCTTGGCACAGGGGGCAGTTGGAAAACTGTTTTTT. This encodes CASSLAQGAVGKLFF.

This chain joins TRBV6-6 and TRBJ2-6; weak D call: TRBD1 (6 bases). This CDR3 has 16 residues. The germline V and J ends were trimmed by 6 bases and 0 bases, with 12 bases remaining between them. The V gene's germline CDR1 is MNHNY and CDR2 SVGAGI (reference sequence). The CDR3: CASRDSHSSGANVLTF. In DNA, the CDR3 is TGTGCCAGCAGGGACAGCCACTCCTCTGGGGCCAACGTCCTGACTTTC.

There are many counts of this clone. V gene TRBV2 combines with J gene TRBJ2-3; D unresolved. The V end lost 6 bases, the J end lost 0 bases, and 4 bases lay between the germline ends. The CDR3 is made up of 12 amino acids. Per the germline V gene, CDR1 is SNHLY and CDR2 is FYNNEI. CDR3 residues: CASSTSTDTQYF. The CDR3 coding sequence is TGTGCCAGCAGCACTAGCACAGATACGCAGTATTTT.

CDR3 sequence (DNA): TGTGCCAGCAGCCGCACCGGGACTGGATCCTACGAGCAGTACTTC. This codes for CASSRTGTGSYEQYF. The rearrangement joins TRBV27 to TRBJ2-7; possibly TRBD2 for D (6 bases). Germline CDR1 MNHEY, CDR2 SMNVEV (reference sequence). CDR3 size: 15 residues. The V and J ends lost 6 bases and 1 base respectively, with 16 bases between them.

The chain links TRBV6-1 to TRBJ2-1, with TRBD2 matching over 9 bases. The V gene's germline CDR1 is MNHNS and CDR2 SASEGT. Trimming cost V 2 bases and J 6 bases; bases outside gene matches: 8. The CDR3 length is 16 residues. The CDR3 region has the DNA TGTGCCAGCAGTGAAAGGGCTAGCGGGGCCCCCAATGAGCAGTTCTTC. Translation gives CASSERASGAPNEQFF.

The chain links TRBV7-9 to TRBJ1-2, with D uncertain. The CDR3 is made up of 13 amino acids. Trimming removed 2 bases at V and 6 bases at J, with 10 bases between. Germline V gene sequence: CDR1 SEHNR, CDR2 FQNEAQ (reference sequence). The CDR3 sequence is CASSLFHEDGYTF. The DNA for the CDR3 is TGTGCCAGCAGCTTATTTCATGAGGATGGCTACACCTTC.

This clone was found once. The rearrangement joins TRBV14 to TRBJ1-2, with D perhaps matching TRBD1 (5 bases). Germline CDR1 reads SGHDN; CDR2 reads FVKESK. V dropped 0 bases and J dropped 5 bases, with 22 bases sitting between them. This CDR3 has 18 amino acids. CDR3 amino acids: CASSQEDGMWQGYYGYTF. The CDR3 DNA sequence: TGTGCCAGCAGCCAAGAAGATGGGATGTGGCAGGGTTATTATGGCTACACCTTC.

V gene TRBV6-5 combines with J gene TRBJ1-1; weak D call: TRBD1 (5 bases). This CDR3 has 14 residues. Germline loops: CDR1 MNHEY, CDR2 SVGAGI. The germline V and J ends were trimmed by 0 bases and 4 bases, with 9 bases remaining between them. The chain's CDR3 is CASSYSSTGTEAFF. In DNA, the CDR3 is TGTGCCAGCAGTTACTCGAGTACAGGCACTGAAGCTTTCTTT.

This chain connects TRBV4-3 to TRBJ2-7; 7 nucleotides agree with TRBD1. CDR1 and CDR2 (germline): LGHNA, YSLEER. The ends lost 3 bases at V and 3 bases at J; junction bases unmatched: 5. The CDR3 has 14 residues. The CDR3 protein is CASSQTTGNYEQYF. In DNA form, the CDR3 reads TGCGCCAGCAGCCAGACGACAGGGAACTACGAGCAGTACTTC.

The chain is built from TRBV19 and TRBJ1-5, with 9 bases lining up with TRBD1. The CDR3 covers 14 residues. Trimming at V came to 7 bases and at J to 5 bases, leaving 6 bases not matched to a gene. Germline CDR1 and CDR2: LNHDA and SQIVND (reference sequence). CDR3 sequence (DNA): TGTGCCAGTACCGCCGGGACAGGGTATCAGCCCCAGCATTTT. Protein product: CASTAGTGYQPQHF. Full variable domain (rest looked up from reference TRBV19 and TRBJ1-5): DGGITQSPKYLFRKEGQNVTLSCEQNLNHDAMYWYRQDPGQGLRLIYYSQIVNDFQKGDIAEGYSVSREKKESFPLTVTSAQKNPTAFYLCASTAGTGYQPQHFGDGTRLSIL.

The chain recombines TRBV9 with TRBJ2-1; 7 bases are a match to TRBD2. V shed 5 bases, J shed 0 bases, and the junction held 17 bases outside the gene matches. CDR1 is SGDLS, CDR2 YYNGEE, per germline. The CDR3 loop spans 19 amino acids. The CDR3 DNA reads as TGTGCCAGCAGTGCTAGGGCTAGCGGCACCGGGAGCTCCTACAATGAGCAGTTCTTC. It yields the protein CASSARASGTGSSYNEQFF.

The CDR3 region is CASSLDGGSQETQYF. The CDR3 DNA reads as TGTGCCAGCAGCTTAGACGGGGGGAGCCAAGAGACCCAGTACTTC. The chain carries TRBV7-2 and TRBJ2-5, with TRBD2 matching 7 bases. The CDR3 length is 15 residues. With 1 base clipped from V and 1 base from J, the junction kept 3 bases outside the gene matches. Germline V lookup: CDR1 SGHTA, CDR2 FQGNSA.

The chain employs TRBV5-1 and TRBJ2-4, with D possibly being TRBD2 (6 bases). Trimming left V 4 bases short and J 1 base short, with 15 bases between. Germline lookup yields CDR1 SGHRS and CDR2 YFSETQ. The CDR3 covers 16 residues. CDR3 in DNA: TGCGCCAGCAGCCTCCACGCGGGGTTGGCCAAAAACATTCAGTACTTC. Translation: CASSLHAGLAKNIQYF.

The chain is built from TRBV9 and TRBJ2-7; 8 nucleotides line up with TRBD2. CDR1 is SGDLS, CDR2 YYNGEE, per germline. The V segment lost 4 bases and the J segment 2 bases; nucleotides outside the gene matches: 8. The CDR3 is made up of 15 amino acids. The CDR3, as DNA: TGTGCCAGCAGCAGGGTGGCGGGAGGCACCTACGAGCAGTACTTC. Its protein is CASSRVAGGTYEQYF.

The chain couples TRBV5-4 to TRBJ2-1; 10 nucleotides align to TRBD1. The V gene end was trimmed by 0 bases and the J gene end by 5 bases; junction bases not matched to a gene: 5. Germline lookup yields CDR1 SGHNT and CDR2 YYREEE (reference sequence). The CDR3 sequence is 16 residues long. The chain's CDR3 is CASSLAPGQGNNEQFF. DNA of the CDR3: TGTGCCAGCAGCTTGGCGCCGGGACAGGGGAACAATGAGCAGTTCTTC.

The gene calls are TRBV6-1 and TRBJ2-3; D may be TRBD1 (5 bases). The CDR3 runs to 14 residues. Trimming removed 1 base at V and 2 bases at J, with 7 bases between. Germline loops: CDR1 MNHNS, CDR2 SASEGT. The CDR3 coding sequence is TGTGCCAGCAGTGAAGGGGGCTACACAGATACGCAGTATTTT. Encoded protein: CASSEGGYTDTQYF.

The rearrangement joins TRBV2 to TRBJ2-3, with TRBD2 matching over 11 bases. Germline values: CDR1 SNHLY, CDR2 FYNNEI. This CDR3 spans 16 amino acids. The trim removed 6 bases at V and 4 bases at J, leaving 9 bases unmatched. This CDR3 reads CASRDPTSGVADTQYF. CDR3 in DNA: TGTGCCAGCAGAGACCCGACTAGCGGGGTTGCAGATACGCAGTATTTT.

The V gene is TRBV4-2, the J gene TRBJ1-1, with TRBD1 as a possible D gene (5 bases). The V end lost 1 base, the J end lost 3 bases, and 15 bases lay between the germline ends. The length of the CDR3 is 16 residues. Per the germline V gene, CDR1 is LGHNA and CDR2 is YNFKEQ. The CDR3 loop reads CASSQGFRDLYTEAFF. CDR3 DNA sequence: TGTGCCAGCAGCCAAGGATTCAGGGATCTCTACACTGAAGCTTTCTTT.

The chain carries TRBV30 and TRBJ1-2; the D is unclear. V lost 0 bases, J lost 8 bases, and 16 bases lay in between. This CDR3 comprises 14 residues. The germline CDR1 and CDR2 sequences are GTSNPN and SVGIG (reference sequence). CDR3 residues: CAWSVQRAADGYTF. The CDR3 DNA follows: TGTGCCTGGAGTGTACAGAGGGCAGCAGACGGCTACACCTTC. Variable domain in full (rest from reference TRBV30 and TRBJ1-2): SQTIHQWPATLVQPVGSPLSLECTVEGTSNPNLYWYRQAAGRGLQLLFYSVGIGQISSEVPQNLSASRPQDRQFILSSKKLLLSDSGFYLCAWSVQRAADGYTFGSGTRLTVV.

The rearrangement links TRBV30 to TRBJ2-1; 7 bases are a match to TRBD2. Germline-derived CDR1 and CDR2 are GTSNPN and SVGIG (reference sequence). The CDR3 is 15 residues long. V shed 2 bases and J 12 bases; nucleotides not matched to a gene: 16. The chain's CDR3 is CAWSPLSGVLPAQFF. As DNA, the CDR3 is TGTGCCTGGAGTCCCCTCAGCGGGGTCCTACCGGCGCAGTTCTTC.